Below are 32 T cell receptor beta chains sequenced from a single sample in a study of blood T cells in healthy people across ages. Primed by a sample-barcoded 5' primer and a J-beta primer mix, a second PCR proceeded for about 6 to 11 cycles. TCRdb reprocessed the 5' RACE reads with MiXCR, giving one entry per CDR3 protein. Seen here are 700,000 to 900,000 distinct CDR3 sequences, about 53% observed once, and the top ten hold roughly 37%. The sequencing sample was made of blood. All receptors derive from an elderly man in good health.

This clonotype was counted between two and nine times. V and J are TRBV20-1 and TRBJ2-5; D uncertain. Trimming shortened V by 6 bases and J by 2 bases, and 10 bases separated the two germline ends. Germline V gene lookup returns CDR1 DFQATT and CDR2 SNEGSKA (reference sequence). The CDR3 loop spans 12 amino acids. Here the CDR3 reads CSAATRQETQYF. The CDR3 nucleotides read TGCAGTGCCGCGACTCGACAAGAGACCCAGTACTTC.

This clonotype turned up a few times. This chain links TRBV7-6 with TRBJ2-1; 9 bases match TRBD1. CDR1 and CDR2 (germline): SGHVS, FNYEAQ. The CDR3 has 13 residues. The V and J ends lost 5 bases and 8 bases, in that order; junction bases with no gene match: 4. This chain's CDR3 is CASSPDRGYEQFF. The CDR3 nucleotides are TGTGCCAGCAGCCCGGACAGGGGTTATGAGCAGTTCTTC. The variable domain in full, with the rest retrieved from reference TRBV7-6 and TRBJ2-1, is GAGVSQSPRYKVTKRGQDVALRCDPISGHVSLYWYRQALGQGPEFLTYFNYEAQQDKSGLPNDRFSAERPEGSISTLTIQRTEQRDSAMYRCASSPDRGYEQFFGPGTRLTVL.

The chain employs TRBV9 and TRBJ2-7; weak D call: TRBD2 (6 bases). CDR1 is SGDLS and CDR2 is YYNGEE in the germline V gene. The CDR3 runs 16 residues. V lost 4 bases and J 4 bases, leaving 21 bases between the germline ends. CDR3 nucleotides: TGTGCCAGCAGCCCGCGAGTCGGGGGAAGGGCGTACGAGCAGTACTTC. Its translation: CASSPRVGGRAYEQYF.

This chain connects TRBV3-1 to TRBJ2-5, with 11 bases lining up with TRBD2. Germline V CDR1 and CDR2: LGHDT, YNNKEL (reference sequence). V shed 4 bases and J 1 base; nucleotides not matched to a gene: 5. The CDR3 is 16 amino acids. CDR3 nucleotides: TGTGCCAGCAGCCCGAGGACTAGCGGGCCCCAAGAGACCCAGTACTTC. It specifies CASSPRTSGPQETQYF.

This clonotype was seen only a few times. The CDR3 nucleotides are TGTGCCAGCAGTCTGGCGGGGCTAACCTACGAGCAGTACTTC. This encodes CASSLAGLTYEQYF. This chain uses TRBV7-2 with TRBJ2-7; D may be TRBD2 (6 bases). Trimming stripped 6 bases from V and 2 bases from J, with 14 bases between. Per germline, CDR1 SGHTA and CDR2 FQGNSA. The CDR3 consists of 14 residues.

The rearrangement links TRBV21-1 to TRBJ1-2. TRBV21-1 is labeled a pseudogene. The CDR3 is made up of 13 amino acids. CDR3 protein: CASIVGQTCCYTF. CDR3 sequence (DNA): TGTGCCAGCATCGTAGGCCAAACATGTTGCTACACCTTC.

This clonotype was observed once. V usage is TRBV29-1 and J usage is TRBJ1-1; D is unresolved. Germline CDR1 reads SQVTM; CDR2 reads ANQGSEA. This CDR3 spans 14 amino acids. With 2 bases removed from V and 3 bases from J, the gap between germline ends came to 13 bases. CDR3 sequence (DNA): TGCAGCGTTGAATCACGGAAGACGTACACTGAAGCTTTCTTT. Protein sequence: CSVESRKTYTEAFF.

The CDR3 region has the DNA TGCGCCAGCAGGCTGGGCCCCGAGGATTATCAGCCCCAGCATTTT. Translation: CASRLGPEDYQPQHF. This rearrangement joins TRBV5-1 to TRBJ1-5; D is unresolved. CDR3 length equals 15 residues. V was shortened by 5 bases and J by 5 bases, with 17 bases between the two germline ends. Per the germline V gene, CDR1 is SGHRS and CDR2 is YFSETQ.

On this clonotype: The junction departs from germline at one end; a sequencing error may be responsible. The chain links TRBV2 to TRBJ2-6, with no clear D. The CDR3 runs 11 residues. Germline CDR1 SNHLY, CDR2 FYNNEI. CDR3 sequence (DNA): TGTGCCAGCAATGAAGCCAACGTCCAGACTTTC. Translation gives CASNEANVQTF.

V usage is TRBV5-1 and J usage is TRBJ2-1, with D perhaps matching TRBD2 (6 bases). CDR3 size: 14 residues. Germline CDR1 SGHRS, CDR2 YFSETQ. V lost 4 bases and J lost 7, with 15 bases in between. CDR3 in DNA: TGCGCCAGCAGCGTGACGGCGGGGCCGAATGAGCAGTTCTTC. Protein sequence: CASSVTAGPNEQFF.

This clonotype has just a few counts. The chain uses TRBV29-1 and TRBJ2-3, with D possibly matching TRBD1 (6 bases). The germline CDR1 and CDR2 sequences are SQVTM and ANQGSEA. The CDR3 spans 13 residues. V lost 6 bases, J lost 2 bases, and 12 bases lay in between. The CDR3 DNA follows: TGCAGCGTGACAGGAATCCTCACAGATACGCAGTATTTT. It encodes CSVTGILTDTQYF.

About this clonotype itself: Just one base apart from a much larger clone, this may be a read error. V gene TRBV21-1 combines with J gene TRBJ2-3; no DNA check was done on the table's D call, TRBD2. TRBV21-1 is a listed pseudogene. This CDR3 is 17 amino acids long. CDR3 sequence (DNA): TGTGCCAGCAGCAAAGAGTCGCTAGCGGGAGCGCACAGATACGCGTATTTT. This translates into CASSKESLAGAHRYAYF.

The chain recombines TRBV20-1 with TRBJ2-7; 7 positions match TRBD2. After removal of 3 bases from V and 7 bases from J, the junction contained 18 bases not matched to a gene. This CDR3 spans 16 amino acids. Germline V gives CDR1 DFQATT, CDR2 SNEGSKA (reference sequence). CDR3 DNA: TGCAGTGCTAGTGGGGCGGGAGTTTCGCGCTACAATGAGCAGTACTTC. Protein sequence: CSASGAGVSRYNEQYF.

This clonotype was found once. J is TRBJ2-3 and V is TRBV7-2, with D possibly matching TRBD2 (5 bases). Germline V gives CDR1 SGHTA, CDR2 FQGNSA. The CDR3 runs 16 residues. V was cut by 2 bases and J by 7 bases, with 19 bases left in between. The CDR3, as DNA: TGTGCCAGCAGCTTATCCGGGCGGGCCGGTTGGAATACGCAGTATTTT. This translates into CASSLSGRAGWNTQYF.

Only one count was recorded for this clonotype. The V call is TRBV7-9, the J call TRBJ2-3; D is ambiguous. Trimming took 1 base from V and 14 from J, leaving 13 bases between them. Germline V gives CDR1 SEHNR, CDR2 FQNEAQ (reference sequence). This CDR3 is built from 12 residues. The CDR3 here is CASSLVYGYAYF. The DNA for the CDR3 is TGTGCCAGCAGCTTAGTTTACGGATACGCGTATTTT.

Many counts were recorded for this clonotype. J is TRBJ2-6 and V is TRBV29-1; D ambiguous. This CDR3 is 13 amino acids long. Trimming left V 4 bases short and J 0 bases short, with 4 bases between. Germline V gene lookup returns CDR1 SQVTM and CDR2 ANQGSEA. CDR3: CSVAVSGANVLTF. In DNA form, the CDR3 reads TGCAGCGTTGCGGTCTCTGGGGCCAACGTCCTGACTTTC.

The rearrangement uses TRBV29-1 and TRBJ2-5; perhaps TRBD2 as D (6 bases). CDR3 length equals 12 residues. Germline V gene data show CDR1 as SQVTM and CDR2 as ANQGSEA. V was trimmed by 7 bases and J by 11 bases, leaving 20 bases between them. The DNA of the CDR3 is TGCAGCGCCCGGTTTGGGGGGAATGAGCAGTACTTC. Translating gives CSARFGGNEQYF.

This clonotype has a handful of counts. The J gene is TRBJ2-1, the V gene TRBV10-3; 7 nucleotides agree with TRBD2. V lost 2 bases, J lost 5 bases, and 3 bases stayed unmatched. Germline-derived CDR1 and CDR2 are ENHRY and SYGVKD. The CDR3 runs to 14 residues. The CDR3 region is CAISEGLGNNEQFF. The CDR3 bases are TGTGCCATCAGTGAGGGACTAGGGAACAATGAGCAGTTCTTC.

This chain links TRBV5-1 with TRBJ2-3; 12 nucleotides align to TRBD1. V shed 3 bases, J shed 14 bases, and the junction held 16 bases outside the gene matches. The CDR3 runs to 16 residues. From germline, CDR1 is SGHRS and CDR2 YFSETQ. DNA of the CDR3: TGCGCCAGCAGCTCCGCCGGGACAGGGGGCGCGAGATACGCGTATTTT. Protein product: CASSSAGTGGARYAYF.

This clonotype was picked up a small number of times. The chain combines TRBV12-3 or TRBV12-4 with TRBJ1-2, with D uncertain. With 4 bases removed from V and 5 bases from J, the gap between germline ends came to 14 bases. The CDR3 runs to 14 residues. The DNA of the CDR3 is TGTGCCAGCAGTTCCTCCGGGAGAACATATGGCTACACCTTC. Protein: CASSSSGRTYGYTF.

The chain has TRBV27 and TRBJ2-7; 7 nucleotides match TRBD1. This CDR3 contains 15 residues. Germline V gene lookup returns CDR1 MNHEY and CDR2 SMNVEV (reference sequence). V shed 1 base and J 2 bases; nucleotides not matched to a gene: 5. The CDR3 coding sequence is TGTGCCAGCAGTTTATTCCGGACAGGACCCTACGAGCAGTACTTC. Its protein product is CASSLFRTGPYEQYF.

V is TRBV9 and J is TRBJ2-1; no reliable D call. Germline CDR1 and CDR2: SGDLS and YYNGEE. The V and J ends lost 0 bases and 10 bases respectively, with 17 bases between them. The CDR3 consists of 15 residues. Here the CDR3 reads CASSVETIPSSEQFF. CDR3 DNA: TGTGCCAGCAGCGTAGAAACTATTCCCTCTTCAGAGCAGTTCTTC. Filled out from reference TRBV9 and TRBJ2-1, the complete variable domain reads DSGVTQTPKHLITATGQRVTLRCSPRSGDLSVYWYQQSLDQGLQFLIQYYNGEERAKGNILERFSAQQFPDLHSELNLSSLELGDSALYFCASSVETIPSSEQFFGPGTRLTVL.

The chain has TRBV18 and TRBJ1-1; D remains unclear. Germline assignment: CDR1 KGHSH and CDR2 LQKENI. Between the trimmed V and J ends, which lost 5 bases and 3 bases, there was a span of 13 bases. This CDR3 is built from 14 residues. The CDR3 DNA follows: TGTGCCAGCTCAAACAACCCGTCGGACACTGAAGCTTTCTTT. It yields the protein CASSNNPSDTEAFF.

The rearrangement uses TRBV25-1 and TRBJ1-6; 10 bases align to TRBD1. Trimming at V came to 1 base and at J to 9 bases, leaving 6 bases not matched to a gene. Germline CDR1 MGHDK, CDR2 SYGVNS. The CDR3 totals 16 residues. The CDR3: CASSELWTGGFSPLHF. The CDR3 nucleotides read TGTGCCAGCAGTGAATTGTGGACAGGGGGTTTTTCACCCCTCCACTTT.

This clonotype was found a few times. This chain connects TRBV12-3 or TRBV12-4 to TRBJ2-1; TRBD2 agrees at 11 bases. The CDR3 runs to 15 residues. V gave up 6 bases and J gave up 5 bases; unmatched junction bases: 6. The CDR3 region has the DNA TGTGCCAGCAGCTCCGGGACTAGCGGAAACAATGAGCAGTTCTTC. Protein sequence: CASSSGTSGNNEQFF.

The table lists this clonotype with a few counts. The CDR3 is CASSQDTGYTGELFF. CDR3 nucleotides: TGTGCCAGCAGCCAAGATACGGGGTACACCGGGGAGCTGTTTTTT. V is TRBV4-2 and J is TRBJ2-2; D is possibly TRBD2 (5 bases). Germline lookup yields CDR1 LGHNA and CDR2 YNFKEQ. The CDR3 is 15 residues long. V gave up 0 bases and J gave up 3 bases, with 8 bases separating them.

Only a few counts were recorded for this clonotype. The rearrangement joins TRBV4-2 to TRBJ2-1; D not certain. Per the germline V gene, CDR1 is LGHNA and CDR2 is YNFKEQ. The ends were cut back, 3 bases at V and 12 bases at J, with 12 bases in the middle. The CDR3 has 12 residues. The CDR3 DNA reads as TGTGCCAGCAGCCAGGGGTTGGCTAGGCAGTTCTTC. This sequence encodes CASSQGLARQFF.

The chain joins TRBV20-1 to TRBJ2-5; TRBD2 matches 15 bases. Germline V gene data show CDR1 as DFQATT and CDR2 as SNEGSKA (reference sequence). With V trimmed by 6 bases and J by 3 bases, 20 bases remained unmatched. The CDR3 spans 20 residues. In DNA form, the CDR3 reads TGCAGTGCCACGTTGGAATGGGGCGGACTAGCGGGAGGGCCCGAAGAGACCCAGTACTTC. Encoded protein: CSATLEWGGLAGGPEETQYF.

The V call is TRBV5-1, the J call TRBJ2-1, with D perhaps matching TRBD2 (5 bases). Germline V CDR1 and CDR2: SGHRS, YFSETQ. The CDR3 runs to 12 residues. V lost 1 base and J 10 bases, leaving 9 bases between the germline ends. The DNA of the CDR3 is TGCGCCAGCAGCTTGAGCAGAGGGGAGCAGTTCTTC. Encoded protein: CASSLSRGEQFF.

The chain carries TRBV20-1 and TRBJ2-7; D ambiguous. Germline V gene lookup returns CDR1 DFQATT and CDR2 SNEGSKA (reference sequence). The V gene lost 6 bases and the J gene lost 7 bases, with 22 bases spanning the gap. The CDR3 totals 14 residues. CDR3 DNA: TGCAGTGCGAAACCGGCCCAGCCCTACAATGAGCAGTACTTC. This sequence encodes CSAKPAQPYNEQYF.

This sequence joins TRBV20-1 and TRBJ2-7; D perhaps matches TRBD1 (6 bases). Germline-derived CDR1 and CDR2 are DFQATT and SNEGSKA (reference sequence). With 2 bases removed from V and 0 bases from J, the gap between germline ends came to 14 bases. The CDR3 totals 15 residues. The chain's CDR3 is CSARPFRGHSYEQYF. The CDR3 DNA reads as TGCAGTGCTAGACCCTTTCGGGGACACTCCTACGAGCAGTACTTC.

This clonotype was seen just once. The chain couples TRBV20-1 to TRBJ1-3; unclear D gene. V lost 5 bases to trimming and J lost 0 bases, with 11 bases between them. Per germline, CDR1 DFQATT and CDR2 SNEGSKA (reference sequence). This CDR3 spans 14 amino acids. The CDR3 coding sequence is TGCAGTGCTGTCGACGGCTCCTCTGGAAACACCATATATTTT. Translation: CSAVDGSSGNTIYF.